This TCR beta chain came from a study of beta chain features in type 1 diabetes. Findings and limits, study-wide: cDNA-based reads could over-represent cells with high TCR expression. The similarity of naive, central memory and Treg TCRB repertoires appeared greater among patients than among healthy donors. There was a moderate but significant shortening of TCRB CDR3s in all four CD4+ subsets of Type 1 diabetes patients.

The CDR3 has 14 residues. V lost 5 bases, J lost 4 bases, and 4 bases stayed unmatched. Germline values: CDR1 SGHAT, CDR2 FQNNGV. Every sorted population was more than 98% pure. With regard to this clone: As yet, its antigen is unknown.

Expressed TCRB transcripts were sequenced, since all the RNA that had been isolated was reverse transcribed. Naive, central memory and regulatory T cell samples averaged about 3.57 million reads. Only in-frame clones appear in the TCRdb table, and some are missing; sequencing was by immunoSEQ multiplex PCR. Altogether 500,000 to 800,000 clones are present, about an eighth being singletons, with the ten largest covering more than 0.1%. The chain links TRBV11-2 to TRBJ2-5; 10 bases agree with TRBD1. The specimen sequenced was naive CD4+ T cells from blood. This receptor was taken from a man aged 25-40 years with type 1 diabetes. The CDR3 reads CASSPGQGRETQYF. The CDR3 DNA reads TGTGCCAGCAGCCCGGGACAGGGGAGAGAGACCCAGTACTTC.